This note documents a single T cell receptor beta chain sequence. What it recognizes is unknown. The data stem from a study of tumor-infiltrating lymphocytes in localized non-small cell lung cancer. Study as a whole: Some samples were collected after neoadjuvant chemotherapy; smokers, never-smokers and several histologies were included. Tumor tissue and non-adjacent uninvolved lung came from each patient.

The CDR3 totals 13 residues. V gave up 8 bases and J gave up 4 bases; unmatched junction bases: 5. Germline assignment: CDR1 MDHEN and CDR2 SYDVKM. Study-wide points: Different pieces of the same tissue went to different assays, confounding technical variation with intratumor heterogeneity. IM1 and IM2 tumors showed no difference in T-cell fraction.

The data were produced by immunoSEQ multiplex PCR, yet TCRdb's version contains in-frame clones alone and is incomplete. The table records just under 7,500 clones, approximately 77% of them present only once. The material sequenced was uninvolved lung tissue not adjacent to the tumor. This TCR came from a human donor with non-small cell lung cancer. The chain uses TRBV28 and TRBJ2-7; TRBD1 agrees at 10 bases. CDR3 nucleotides: TGTGCCAGCTACGGGACAGGGGATTACGAGCAGTACTTC. It codes for CASYGTGDYEQYF.